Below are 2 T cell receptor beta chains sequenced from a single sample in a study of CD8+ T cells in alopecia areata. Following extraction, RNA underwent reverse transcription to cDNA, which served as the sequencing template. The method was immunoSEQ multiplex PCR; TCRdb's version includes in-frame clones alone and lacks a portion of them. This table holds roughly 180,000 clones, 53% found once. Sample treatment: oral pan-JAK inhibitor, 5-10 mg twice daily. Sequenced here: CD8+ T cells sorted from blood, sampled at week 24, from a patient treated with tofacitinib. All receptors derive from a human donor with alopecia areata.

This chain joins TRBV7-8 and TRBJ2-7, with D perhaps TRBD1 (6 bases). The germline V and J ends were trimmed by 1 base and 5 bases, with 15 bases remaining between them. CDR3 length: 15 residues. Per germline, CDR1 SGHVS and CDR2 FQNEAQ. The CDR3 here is CASSLVKAGEHEQYF. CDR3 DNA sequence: TGTGCCAGCAGCTTAGTCAAGGCAGGGGAACACGAGCAGTACTTC.

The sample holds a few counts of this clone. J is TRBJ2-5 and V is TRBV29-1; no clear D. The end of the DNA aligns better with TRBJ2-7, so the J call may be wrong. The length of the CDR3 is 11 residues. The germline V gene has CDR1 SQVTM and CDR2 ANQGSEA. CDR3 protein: CSAVYSYEQYF. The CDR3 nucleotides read TGCAGCGCCGTATACTCCTACGAGCAGTACTTC.